This T cell receptor beta chain appears in the sequencing data of a study of long-term antiretroviral therapy in people with HIV. With survey level as its setting, the immunoSEQ assay was v3.0. This table comes from immunoSEQ multiplex PCR, and its TCRdb copy is limited to in-frame clones, with some not included. The sample has approximately 21,000 clones, over 75% seen once. The receptor's source is a man aged 25 to 40 with HIV. The input for sequencing was unsorted PBMCs, taken 1.5 years after starting antiretroviral therapy.

This CDR3 reads CASSQDLSSGVTTYEQYF. DNA for the CDR3: TGCGCCAGCAGCCAAGATTTGTCTAGCGGGGTAACCACCTACGAGCAGTACTTC. V usage is TRBV4-3 and J usage is TRBJ2-7; 9 bases align to TRBD2. Germline CDR1 LGHNA, CDR2 YSLEER. Germline trimming cut 0 bases from V and 2 bases from J; bases unmatched to any gene: 11. The CDR3 loop spans 18 amino acids.